This T cell receptor (beta chain) was sequenced during a study of control samples from healthy donors and cancer patients (dated by TCRdb to 2020 to 2022). Receptors were amplified or captured by the immunoSEQ multiplex PCR assay. TCRdb took this table from immuneACCESS and kept in-frame rearrangements with V and J called. Such tables lack part of the clones; where checked against another copy, unresolved V genes explain under half of the gap, and the rest is unexplained. The sample table contains roughly 130,000 clones; only one count was recorded for about 93% of them. The ten largest clones take up over 12% of the sample. CDR1 and CDR2, per the germline V gene, are WSHSY and SAAADI. The CDR3 has 14 amino acids, counting the end cysteine and phenylalanine. Just CDR3 DNA is preserved here, 42 bases in frame from base 1. V loses 3 bases, J loses 0 bases, and the germline ends lie 8 bases apart. In the case of this clone: Its antigen is not yet known. No much larger clone exists at a distance of one base, and base qualities are not known.

The chain joins TRBV10-2 to TRBJ1-2; the D gene cannot be resolved reliably. The clonotype comes from a man in his fifties or sixties with colorectal cancer. Sequencing used PBMCs. The DNA sequence is as follows: TGCGCCAGCAGTGACGCGGTTTCTAACTATGGCTACACCTTC. Translated, it gives CASSDAVSNYGYTF.